The 21 T cell receptor beta chains in this list originate from one sample, sequenced in a study of T cell therapy after organ transplantation (dated by TCRdb to between 2018 and 2020). This specimen's time point label, interpreted: 20-29 weeks after completion of therapy. What these receptors recognize is not known. Library preparation employed the immunoSEQ multiplex PCR assay. Drawn from immuneACCESS, this table holds only the in-frame rearrangements with V and J called that TCRdb kept. Clones are partly lost; checked studies trace under half to an unresolved V gene and leave the rest unexplained. Here the sample has 15,000 or so clones; approximately 83% occur a single time. The biggest ten clones account for roughly 30% of the sample. Source: CD8+ T cells from blood, taken after autologous CMV-specific T cell therapy. Receptors were obtained from a human patient who had received a solid organ transplant and had CMV disease. Following a transplant, a fraction of the T cells may be traceable to the graft donor.

This clone occurred a few times. At one boundary the junction diverges from the germline segment, which might be a read error. The chain is built from TRBV5-1 and TRBJ1-2; D call uncertain. Germline V gives CDR1 SGHRS, CDR2 YFSETQ. The CDR3 is 13 residues long. In DNA, the CDR3 is TGTGCCAGCAGCTTTCAGTCTAACTATGGCTACACCTTC. Amino acids: CASSFQSNYGYTF.

This sequence joins TRBV5-8 and TRBJ1-5; maybe TRBD1 (6 bases). Germline assignment: CDR1 SGHTS and CDR2 YDEGEE. CDR3 length: 14 amino acids. The V and J ends lost 5 bases and 8 bases respectively, with 17 bases between them. CDR3 DNA sequence: TGTGCCAGCAGGATAGCAGGGGCCACCGAGCCCCAGCATTTT. It specifies CASRIAGATEPQHF.

This clone was observed once. This chain connects TRBV4-1 to TRBJ2-2; weak D call: TRBD1 (5 bases). CDR1 and CDR2 from the germline V gene are MGHRA and YSYEKL. The CDR3 is 16 amino acids. V lost 3 bases and J 1 base, leaving 12 bases between the germline ends. This CDR3 reads CASSHYRGLNTGELFF. CDR3 nucleotide sequence: TGCGCCAGCAGCCACTATAGGGGCCTGAACACCGGGGAGCTGTTTTTT.

The rearrangement joins TRBV4-3 to TRBJ1-2, with a weak D call TRBD1 (6 bases). Trimming shortened V by 2 bases and J by 5 bases, and 15 bases separated the two germline ends. This CDR3 spans 15 amino acids. The V gene's germline CDR1 is LGHNA and CDR2 YSLEER. The CDR3 DNA follows: TGCGCCAGCAGCCAATCACGCGACAGGTTTTATGGCTACACCTTC. It specifies CASSQSRDRFYGYTF.

The V call is TRBV5-1, the J call TRBJ2-7; 7 positions agree with TRBD1. The CDR3 loop spans 14 amino acids. The germline CDR1 and CDR2 sequences are SGHRS and YFSETQ. The ends lost 4 bases at V and 2 bases at J; junction bases unmatched: 6. CDR3 nucleotides: TGCGCCAGCAGCCTCACTGGGACAGCCTACGAGCAGTACTTC. Amino acid sequence: CASSLTGTAYEQYF.

The genes are TRBV7-9 and TRBJ1-2; D remains ambiguous. Germline V lookup: CDR1 SEHNR, CDR2 FQNEAQ (reference sequence). This CDR3 spans 13 amino acids. Between the trimmed V and J ends, which lost 3 bases and 5 bases, there was a span of 10 bases. CDR3 bases: TGTGCCAGCAGCTTCGTAGGGCCATATGGCTACACCTTC. Protein: CASSFVGPYGYTF.

The rearrangement uses TRBV14 and TRBJ2-4; D is unresolved. Germline V lookup: CDR1 SGHDN, CDR2 FVKESK. Deletions cut 1 base from V and 0 bases from J, with 7 bases between. The CDR3 has 15 amino acids. The DNA of the CDR3 is TGTGCCAGCAGCCAAGGGGCACCAGCCAAAAACATTCAGTACTTC. This gives the protein CASSQGAPAKNIQYF.

This clone was observed a handful of times. CDR3 protein: CASTVNRGGEAFF. In nucleotides, the CDR3 is TGTGCCAGCACCGTCAACAGGGGGGGTGAAGCTTTCTTT. The V call is TRBV6-6, the J call TRBJ1-1, with 8 positions matching TRBD1. Germline CDR1 reads MNHNY; CDR2 reads SVGAGI (reference sequence). This CDR3 is built from 13 residues. V lost 7 bases and J lost 7; bases outside the gene matches: 8.

The gene calls are TRBV7-8 and TRBJ2-3; TRBD2 matches at 8 bases. The J segment lost 7 bases and the V segment lost 1 base, leaving 16 bases of the junction unmatched. CDR1 is SGHVS, CDR2 FQNEAQ, per germline. This CDR3 is built from 18 residues. The CDR3 loop reads CASSLGPSPGGELYTQYF. CDR3 coding DNA: TGTGCCAGCAGCTTAGGCCCCTCACCGGGGGGGGAACTGTATACGCAGTATTTT.

Here the CDR3 DNA reads TGTGCCAGCAGCTTGTATAGCTCGGGTACCCGCCTGGGGGAGACCCAGTACTTC. Its protein product is CASSLYSSGTRLGETQYF. The chain couples TRBV11-2 to TRBJ2-5, with D unresolved. CDR1 is SGHAT and CDR2 is FQNNGV in the germline V gene. The CDR3 sequence is 18 residues long. The ends were cut back, 3 bases at V and 5 bases at J, with 25 bases in the middle.

In this sample, this clone turned up once. This chain links TRBV29-1 with TRBJ2-3; the match to TRBD1 covers 11 bases. From germline, CDR1 is SQVTM and CDR2 ANQGSEA. The CDR3 extends over 14 amino acids. Germline trimming cut 7 bases from V and 3 bases from J; bases unmatched to any gene: 6. Here the CDR3 DNA reads TGCAGCGCTCCTGGGACAGGGGGGACAGATACGCAGTATTTT. It codes for CSAPGTGGTDTQYF.

The chain employs TRBV15 and TRBJ2-7; 7 positions match TRBD1. V dropped 3 bases and J dropped 4; count of bases not matched to a gene: 9. Germline CDR1 is LNHNV and CDR2 is YYDKDF (reference sequence). This CDR3 is built from 15 residues. The CDR3 DNA follows: TGTGCCACCAGCAGCGAACGGACAGGTCTTTACGAGCAGTACTTC. This sequence encodes CATSSERTGLYEQYF.

The rearrangement joins TRBV11-2 to TRBJ2-1; 7 bases match TRBD2. CDR1 SGHAT and CDR2 FQNNGV come from the germline V gene. V lost 0 bases and J lost 0; bases outside the gene matches: 14. The CDR3 has 20 residues. DNA for the CDR3: TGTGCCAGCAGCTTAGAACGGTTTTTGGGCGGGAGTGGCTCCTACAATGAGCAGTTCTTC. Amino acid sequence: CASSLERFLGGSGSYNEQFF.

This chain uses TRBV30 with TRBJ2-7, with D unclear. CDR1 is GTSNPN, CDR2 SVGIG, per germline (reference sequence). V gave up 2 bases and J gave up 1 base, with 9 bases separating them. This CDR3 comprises 13 residues. The CDR3 DNA sequence: TGTGCCTGGAGTAACGGCATTTCCTACGAGCAGTACTTC. Protein product: CAWSNGISYEQYF.

This clone was counted a single time. V and J are TRBV27 and TRBJ1-5, with a weak D call TRBD1 (6 bases). The CDR3 is 13 residues long. CDR1 and CDR2 (germline): MNHEY, SMNVEV (reference sequence). The V gene lost 6 bases and the J gene lost 9 bases, with 15 bases spanning the gap. The CDR3 region is CASSSTGLRPQHF. As DNA, the CDR3 is TGTGCCAGCAGCTCGACAGGTTTACGGCCCCAGCATTTT.

This chain uses TRBV2 with TRBJ1-1; D gene ambiguous. The CDR3 covers 14 residues. V shed 3 bases and J shed 1 base, with 9 bases lying between them. Germline lookup yields CDR1 SNHLY and CDR2 FYNNEI. Here the CDR3 DNA reads TGTGCCAGCAGTGAGTGGCAGACGAACACTGAAGCTTTCTTT. Translated: CASSEWQTNTEAFF.

The chain links TRBV20-1 to TRBJ2-7; a weak D match, TRBD1 (6 bases). Germline-derived CDR1 and CDR2 are DFQATT and SNEGSKA (reference sequence). This CDR3 contains 11 residues. With 3 bases removed from V and 6 bases from J, the gap between germline ends came to 9 bases. The CDR3 DNA sequence: TGCAGTGCTAGGTCAGGGGCCGAGCAGTACTTC. It encodes CSARSGAEQYF.

The CDR3 region is CASSTGTGFLDEQYF. CDR3 DNA sequence: TGTGCCAGCAGCACCGGGACAGGGTTTTTGGACGAGCAGTACTTC. V gene TRBV5-6 combines with J gene TRBJ2-7, with TRBD1 identical over 9 bases. V dropped 4 bases and J dropped 5; count of bases not matched to a gene: 10. The CDR3 has 15 residues. In germline, CDR1 is SGHDT, CDR2 YYEEEE.

V is TRBV15 and J is TRBJ2-7; D perhaps matches TRBD1 (5 bases). CDR1 and CDR2 (germline): LNHNV, YYDKDF (reference sequence). CDR3 length: 15 residues. Trimming cost V 5 bases and J 0 bases, with 14 bases left between them. The CDR3 region is CATSSTTAYSYEQYF. Here the CDR3 DNA reads TGTGCCACCAGCTCGACGACAGCTTACTCCTACGAGCAGTACTTC.

The rearrangement uses TRBV27 and TRBJ1-2; D is possibly TRBD1 (6 bases). This CDR3 comprises 16 residues. Germline CDR1 and CDR2: MNHEY and SMNVEV (reference sequence). The V gene lost 2 bases and the J gene lost 4 bases, with 17 bases spanning the gap. The CDR3 is CASSLVRGPVGYGYTF. CDR3 coding DNA: TGTGCCAGCAGTTTAGTCAGGGGACCCGTCGGCTATGGCTACACCTTC.

The rearrangement joins TRBV6-1 to TRBJ2-7; a weak D match, TRBD1 (5 bases). CDR3 length: 13 residues. The germline gives CDR1 MNHNS, CDR2 SASEGT. V was trimmed by 8 bases and J by 2 bases, leaving 13 bases between them. The CDR3 region is CASGYGATYEQYF. Here the CDR3 DNA reads TGTGCCAGCGGTTATGGGGCTACCTACGAGCAGTACTTC.